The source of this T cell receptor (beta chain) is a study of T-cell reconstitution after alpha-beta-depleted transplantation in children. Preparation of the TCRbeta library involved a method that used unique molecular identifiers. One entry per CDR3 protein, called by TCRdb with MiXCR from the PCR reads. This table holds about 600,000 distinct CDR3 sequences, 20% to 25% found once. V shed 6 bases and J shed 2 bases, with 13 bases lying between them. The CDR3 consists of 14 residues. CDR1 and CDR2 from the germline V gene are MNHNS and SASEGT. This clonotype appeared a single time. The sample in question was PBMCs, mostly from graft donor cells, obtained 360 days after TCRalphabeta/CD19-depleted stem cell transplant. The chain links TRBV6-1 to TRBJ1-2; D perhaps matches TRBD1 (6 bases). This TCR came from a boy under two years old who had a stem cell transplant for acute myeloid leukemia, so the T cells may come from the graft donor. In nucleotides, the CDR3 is TGTGCCAGCAGCGGACAGCTCGCCAACTATGGCTACACCTTC. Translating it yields CASSGQLANYGYTF.